This TCR beta chain was captured by sequencing in a study of blood T cell repertoires in COVID-19. Study at large: Spain, Italy and the United States supplied samples that represented acute and convalescent COVID-19. PBMCs, B-cell-depleted T cells, or T cells were the source of the cDNA or gDNA that made up the material.

J lost 1 base, V lost 6 bases, and 2 bases had no gene match. CDR1 is SGDLS and CDR2 is YYNGEE in the germline V gene. The CDR3 contains 14 residues. Patients at the Seattle site were enrolled during active infection and followed longitudinally. Authors' data handling: Counts of nucleated cells, estimated from reference gene primer amplification, were obtained. The table came from immunoSEQ multiplex PCR; TCRdb's copy has only in-frame clones and leaves some out. V and J calls plus clone size are reproduced from that table; the DNA served to infer D and trimming. In the table there are roughly 500,000 clones, 89% of which are singletons.

The sequenced sample consisted of peripheral blood. V and J are TRBV9 and TRBJ2-2; 8 nucleotides agree with TRBD2. This receptor was obtained from a man aged 18 to 35 with COVID-19, enrolled during active disease. The CDR3 nucleotides are TGTGCCAGCAAGCGGGGGTTGAACACCGGGGAGCTGTTTTTT. Amino acids: CASKRGLNTGELFF.